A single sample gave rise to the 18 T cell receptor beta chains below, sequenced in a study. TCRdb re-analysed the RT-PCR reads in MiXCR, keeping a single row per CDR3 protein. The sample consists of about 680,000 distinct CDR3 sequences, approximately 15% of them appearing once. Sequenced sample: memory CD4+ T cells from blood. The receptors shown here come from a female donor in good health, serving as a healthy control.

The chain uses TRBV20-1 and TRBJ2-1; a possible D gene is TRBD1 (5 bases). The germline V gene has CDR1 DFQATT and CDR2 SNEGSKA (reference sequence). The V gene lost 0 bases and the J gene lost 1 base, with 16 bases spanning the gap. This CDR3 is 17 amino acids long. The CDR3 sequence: CSAREPLGRGSYNEQFF. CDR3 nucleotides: TGCAGTGCTAGAGAACCTTTGGGGCGTGGGTCCTACAATGAGCAGTTCTTC.

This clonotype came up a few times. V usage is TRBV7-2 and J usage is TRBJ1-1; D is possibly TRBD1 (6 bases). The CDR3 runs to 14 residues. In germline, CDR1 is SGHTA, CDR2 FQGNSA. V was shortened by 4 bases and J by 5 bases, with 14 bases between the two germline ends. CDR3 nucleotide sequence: TGTGCCAGCAGCTCCTACAGGGAGGGGACTGAAGCTTTCTTT. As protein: CASSSYREGTEAFF.

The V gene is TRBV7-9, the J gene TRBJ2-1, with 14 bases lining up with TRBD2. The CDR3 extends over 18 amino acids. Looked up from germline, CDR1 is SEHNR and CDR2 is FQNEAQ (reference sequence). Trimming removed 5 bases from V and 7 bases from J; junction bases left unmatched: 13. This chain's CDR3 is CASSLFPRLAGGRNEQFF. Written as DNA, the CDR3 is TGTGCCAGCAGCCTCTTCCCGCGACTAGCGGGAGGGCGGAATGAGCAGTTCTTC.

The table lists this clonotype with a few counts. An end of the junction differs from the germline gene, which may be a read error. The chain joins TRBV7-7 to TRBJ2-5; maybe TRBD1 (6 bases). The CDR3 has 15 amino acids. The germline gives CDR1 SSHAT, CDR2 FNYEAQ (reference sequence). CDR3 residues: CASSPIGTLQETQYF. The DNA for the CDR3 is TGTGCTAGCAGCCCCATCGGGACACTTCAAGAGACCCAGTACTTC.

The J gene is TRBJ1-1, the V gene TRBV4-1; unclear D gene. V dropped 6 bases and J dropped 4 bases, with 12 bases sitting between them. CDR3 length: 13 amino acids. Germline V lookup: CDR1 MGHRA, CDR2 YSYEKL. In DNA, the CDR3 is TGCGCCAGCAGTAGGTTTGGGAGCACTGAAGCTTTCTTT. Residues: CASSRFGSTEAFF.

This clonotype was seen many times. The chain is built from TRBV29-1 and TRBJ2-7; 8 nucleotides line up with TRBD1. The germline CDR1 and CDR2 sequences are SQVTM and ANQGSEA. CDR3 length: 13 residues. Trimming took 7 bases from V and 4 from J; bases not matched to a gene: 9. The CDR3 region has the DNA TGCAGCGCCGCTGGACAGGGTCAGTACGAGCAGTACTTC. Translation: CSAAGQGQYEQYF.

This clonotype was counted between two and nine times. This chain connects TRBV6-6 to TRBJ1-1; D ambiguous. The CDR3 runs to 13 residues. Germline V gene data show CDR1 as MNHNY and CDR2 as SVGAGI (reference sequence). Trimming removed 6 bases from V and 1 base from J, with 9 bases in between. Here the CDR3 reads CASRADTNTEAFF. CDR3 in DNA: TGTGCCAGCAGGGCAGATACGAACACTGAAGCTTTCTTT.

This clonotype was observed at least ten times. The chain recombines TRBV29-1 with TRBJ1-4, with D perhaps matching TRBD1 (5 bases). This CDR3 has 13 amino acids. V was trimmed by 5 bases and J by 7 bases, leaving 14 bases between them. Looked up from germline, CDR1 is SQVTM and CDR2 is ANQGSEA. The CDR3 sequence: CSVIGALSEKLFF. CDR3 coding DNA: TGCAGCGTTATCGGGGCCCTGAGTGAAAAACTGTTTTTT.

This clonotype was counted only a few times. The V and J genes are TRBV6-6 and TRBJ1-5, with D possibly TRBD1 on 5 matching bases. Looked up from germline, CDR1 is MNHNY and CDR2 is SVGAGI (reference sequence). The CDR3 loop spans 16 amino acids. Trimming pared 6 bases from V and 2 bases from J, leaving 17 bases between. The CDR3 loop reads CASSPSGARGNQPQHF. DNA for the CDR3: TGTGCCAGCAGCCCCTCCGGGGCTAGGGGCAATCAGCCCCAGCATTTT.

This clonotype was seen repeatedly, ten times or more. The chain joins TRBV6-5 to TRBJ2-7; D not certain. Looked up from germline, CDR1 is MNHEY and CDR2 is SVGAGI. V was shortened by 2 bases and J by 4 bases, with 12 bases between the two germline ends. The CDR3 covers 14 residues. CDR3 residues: CASSYGRQGYEQYF. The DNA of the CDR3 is TGTGCCAGCAGTTACGGCCGGCAAGGTTACGAGCAGTACTTC.

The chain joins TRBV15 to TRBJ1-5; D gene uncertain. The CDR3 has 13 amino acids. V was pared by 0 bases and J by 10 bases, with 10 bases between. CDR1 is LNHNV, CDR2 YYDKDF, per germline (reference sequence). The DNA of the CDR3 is TGTGCCACCAGCAGAGATTTGGATCCCCCCCAGCATTTT. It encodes CATSRDLDPPQHF. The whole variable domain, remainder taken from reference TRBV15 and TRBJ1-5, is DAMVIQNPRYQVTQFGKPVTLSCSQTLNHNVMYWYQQKSSQAPKLLFHYYDKDFNNEADTPDNFQSRRPNTSFCFLDIRSPGLGDTAMYLCATSRDLDPPQHFGDGTRLSIL.

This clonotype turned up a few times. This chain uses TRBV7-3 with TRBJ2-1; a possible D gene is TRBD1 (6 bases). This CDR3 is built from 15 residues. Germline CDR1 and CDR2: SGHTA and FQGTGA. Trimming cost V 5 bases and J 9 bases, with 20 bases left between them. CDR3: CASSQGMGPMGEQFF. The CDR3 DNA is TGTGCCAGCAGCCAGGGGATGGGGCCTATGGGTGAGCAGTTCTTC.

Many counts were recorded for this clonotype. The CDR3 nucleotides are TGTGCCAGCAGTCAGGGACAGGGGAAAGCGGGAGGAAATTACGAGCAGTACTTC. This encodes CASSQGQGKAGGNYEQYF. The chain joins TRBV27 to TRBJ2-7; a possible D gene is TRBD1 (10 bases). The CDR3 length is 18 residues. The germline CDR1 and CDR2 sequences are MNHEY and SMNVEV (reference sequence). The V and J ends lost 5 bases and 4 bases respectively, with 27 bases between them.

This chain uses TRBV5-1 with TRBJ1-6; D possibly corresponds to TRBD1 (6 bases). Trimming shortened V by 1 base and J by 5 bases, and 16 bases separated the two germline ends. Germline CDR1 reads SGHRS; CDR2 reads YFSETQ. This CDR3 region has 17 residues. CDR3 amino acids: CASSLFRRGANNSPLHF. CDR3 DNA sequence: TGCGCCAGCAGCTTGTTTCGGCGGGGGGCAAATAATTCACCCCTCCACTTT.

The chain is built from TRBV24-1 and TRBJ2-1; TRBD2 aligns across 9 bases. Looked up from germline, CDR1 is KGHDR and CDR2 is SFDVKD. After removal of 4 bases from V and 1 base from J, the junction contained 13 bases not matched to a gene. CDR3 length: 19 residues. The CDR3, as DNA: TGTGCCACCAGTGAAGCCTCATTAGCGGGAGCGGGGTCCTACAATGAGCAGTTCTTC. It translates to CATSEASLAGAGSYNEQFF.

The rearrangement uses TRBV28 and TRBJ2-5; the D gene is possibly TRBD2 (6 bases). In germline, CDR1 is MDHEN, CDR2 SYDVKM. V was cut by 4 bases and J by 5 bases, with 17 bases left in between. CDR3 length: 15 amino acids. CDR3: CASSSSDRRGETQYF. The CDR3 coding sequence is TGTGCCAGCAGTTCAAGTGACAGACGGGGGGAGACCCAGTACTTC.

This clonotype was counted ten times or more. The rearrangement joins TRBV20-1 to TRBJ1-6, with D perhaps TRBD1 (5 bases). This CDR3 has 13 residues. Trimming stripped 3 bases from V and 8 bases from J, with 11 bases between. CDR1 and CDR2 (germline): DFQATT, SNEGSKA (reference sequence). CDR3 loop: CSARGRVDSPLHF. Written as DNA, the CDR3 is TGCAGTGCTAGGGGCAGGGTGGATTCACCCCTCCACTTT.

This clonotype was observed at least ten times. CDR3 protein: CASSRDRGIDGYTF. The DNA of the CDR3 is TGTGCCAGCTCACGGGACAGGGGGATAGATGGCTACACCTTC. The V and J genes are TRBV18 and TRBJ1-2; 11 bases align to TRBD1. The trim removed 4 bases at V and 6 bases at J, leaving 4 bases unmatched. Per the germline V gene, CDR1 is KGHSH and CDR2 is LQKENI. There are 14 residues in the CDR3.